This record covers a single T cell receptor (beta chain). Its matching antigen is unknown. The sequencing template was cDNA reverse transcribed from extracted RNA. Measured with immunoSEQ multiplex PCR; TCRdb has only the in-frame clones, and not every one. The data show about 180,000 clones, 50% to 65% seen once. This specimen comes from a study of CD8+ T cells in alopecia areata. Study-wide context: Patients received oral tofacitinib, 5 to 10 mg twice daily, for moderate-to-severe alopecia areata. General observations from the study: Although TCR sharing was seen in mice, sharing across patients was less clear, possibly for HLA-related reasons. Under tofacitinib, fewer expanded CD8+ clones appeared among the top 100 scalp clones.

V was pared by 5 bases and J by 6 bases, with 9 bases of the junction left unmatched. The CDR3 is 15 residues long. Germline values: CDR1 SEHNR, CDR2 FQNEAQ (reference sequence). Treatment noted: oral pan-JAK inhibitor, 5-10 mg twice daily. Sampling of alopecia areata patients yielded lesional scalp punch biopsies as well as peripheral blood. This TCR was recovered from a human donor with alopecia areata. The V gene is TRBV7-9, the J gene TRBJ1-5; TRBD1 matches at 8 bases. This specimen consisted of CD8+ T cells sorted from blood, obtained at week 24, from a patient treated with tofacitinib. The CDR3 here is CASSPHSDRVQPQHF. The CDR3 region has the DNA TGTGCCAGCAGCCCCCACTCGGACAGGGTTCAGCCCCAGCATTTT.